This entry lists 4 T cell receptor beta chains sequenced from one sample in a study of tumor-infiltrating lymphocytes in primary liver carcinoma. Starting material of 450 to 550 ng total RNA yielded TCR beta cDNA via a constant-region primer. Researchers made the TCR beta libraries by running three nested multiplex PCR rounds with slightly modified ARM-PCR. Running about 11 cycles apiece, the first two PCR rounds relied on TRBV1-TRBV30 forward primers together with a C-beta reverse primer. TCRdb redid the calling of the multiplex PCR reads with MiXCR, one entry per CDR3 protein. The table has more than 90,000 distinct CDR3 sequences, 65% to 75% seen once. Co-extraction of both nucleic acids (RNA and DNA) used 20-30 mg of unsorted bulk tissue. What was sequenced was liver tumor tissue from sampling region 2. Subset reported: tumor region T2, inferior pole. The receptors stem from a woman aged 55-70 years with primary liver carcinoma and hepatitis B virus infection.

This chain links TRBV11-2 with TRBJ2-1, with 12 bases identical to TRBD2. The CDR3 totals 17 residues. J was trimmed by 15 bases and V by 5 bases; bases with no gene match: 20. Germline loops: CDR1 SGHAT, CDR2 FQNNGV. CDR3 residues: CASSRRLAGGPGDEWFF. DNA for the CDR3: TGTGCCAGCAGCAGGAGGCTAGCGGGAGGGCCGGGGGATGAGTGGTTCTTC.

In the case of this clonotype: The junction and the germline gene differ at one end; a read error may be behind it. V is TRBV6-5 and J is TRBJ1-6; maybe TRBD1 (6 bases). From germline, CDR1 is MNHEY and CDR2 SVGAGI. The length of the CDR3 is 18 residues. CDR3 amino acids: CANSYSRSGGANSSHLHF. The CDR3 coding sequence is TGTGCCAACAGTTACTCCCGGAGCGGGGGCGCGAATTCCTCACACCTCCACTTT.

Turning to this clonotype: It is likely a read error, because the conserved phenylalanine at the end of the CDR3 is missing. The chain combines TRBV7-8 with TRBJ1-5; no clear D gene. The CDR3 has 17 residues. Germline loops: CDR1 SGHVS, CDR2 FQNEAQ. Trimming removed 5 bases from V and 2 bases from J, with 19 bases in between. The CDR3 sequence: CASSALLWRVGNQPQHY. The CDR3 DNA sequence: TGTGCCAGCAGCGCTCTATTGTGGCGAGTGGGCAATCAGCCCCAGCATTAT.

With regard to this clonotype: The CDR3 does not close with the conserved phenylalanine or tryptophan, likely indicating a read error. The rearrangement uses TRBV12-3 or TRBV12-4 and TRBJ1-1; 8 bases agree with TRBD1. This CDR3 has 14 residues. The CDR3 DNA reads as TGTGCTAGCAGTCGACAGGGGACGGCCACTGAAGCTTTCATT. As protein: CASSRQGTATEAFI.